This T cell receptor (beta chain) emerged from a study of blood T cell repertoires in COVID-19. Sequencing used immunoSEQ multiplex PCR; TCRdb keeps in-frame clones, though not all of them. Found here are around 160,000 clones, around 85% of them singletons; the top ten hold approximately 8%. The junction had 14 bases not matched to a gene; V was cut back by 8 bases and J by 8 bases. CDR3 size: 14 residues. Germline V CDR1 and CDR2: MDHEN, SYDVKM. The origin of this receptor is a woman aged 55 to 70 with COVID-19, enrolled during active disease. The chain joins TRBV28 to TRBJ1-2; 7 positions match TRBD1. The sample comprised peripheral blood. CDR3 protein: CASGIGGQFYGYTF. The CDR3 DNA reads TGTGCCAGCGGCATAGGGGGCCAGTTCTACGGCTACACCTTC.